A selection of T cell receptor beta chains follows, all from one sample in a study of OX40 agonist ivuxolimab in advanced cancers. Measured with immunoSEQ multiplex PCR; TCRdb has only the in-frame clones, and not every one. Of over 60,000 clones listed, 87% are singletons. The sequencing used CD4+ or CD8+ T cells sorted from blood, collected in a trial of the OX40 agonist ivuxolimab. The receptor source for this set is an adult with an advanced solid tumor such as melanoma, head and neck, liver or kidney cancer. CDR3s include the opening cysteine and the closing phenylalanine or tryptophan. The D gene is left open where the match is weak. Not every row has a clone size; where given, it reads once, few, many or a size class.

d_call | j_call | clone_size | v_call | cdr3_aa | cdr3_nt
- | TRBJ2-5 | - | TRBV28 | CASSWVGETQYF | TGTGCCAGCAGTTGGGTGGGGGAGACCCAGTACTTC
- | TRBJ2-1 | few | TRBV11-1 | CASSLARRAEYNEQFF | TGTGCCAGCAGCTTAGCGCGTAGGGCGGAGTACAATGAGCAGTTCTTC
- | TRBJ1-2 | - | TRBV18 | CASALGRSGYTF | TGTGCCAGCGCGCTAGGGAGGTCTGGCTACACCTTC
- | TRBJ2-3 | - | TRBV18 | CASSLSVGDTQYF | TGTGCCAGCTCACTCTCCGTGGGGGATACGCAGTATTTT
TRBD1 | TRBJ2-7 | once | TRBV6-1 | CASEETGASYEQYF | TGTGCCAGTGAGGAGACAGGGGCCTCCTACGAGCAGTACTTC
- | TRBJ1-1 | - | TRBV25-1 | CASRWEGSAEAFF | TGTGCCAGCCGATGGGAGGGCTCTGCTGAAGCTTTCTTT
TRBD2 | TRBJ2-1 | - | TRBV6-6 | CASSITSGHYNEQFF | TGTGCCAGCAGTATTACTAGCGGGCATTACAATGAGCAGTTCTTC
TRBD1 | TRBJ1-4 | few | TRBV4-1 | CASSQLLGGTGSRGEKLFF | TGCGCCAGCAGCCAGCTACTAGGGGGCACAGGGTCACGCGGTGAAAAACTGTTTTTT
- | TRBJ2-7 | - | TRBV2 | CASSGQAASHEQYF | TGTGCCAGCAGTGGACAGGCCGCATCCCACGAGCAGTACTTC
- | TRBJ2-1 | - | TRBV28 | CASIRMDEQFF | TGTGCCTCTATCCGTATGGATGAGCAGTTCTTC
- | TRBJ2-3 | - | TRBV4-3 | CASSQDGASRDTQYF | TGCGCCAGCAGCCAAGATGGGGCATCGCGGGATACGCAGTATTTT
- | TRBJ2-7 | - | TRBV28 | CASSLLTRNEQYF | TGTGCCAGCAGTTTATTAACCCGTAACGAGCAGTACTTC
TRBD2 | TRBJ2-1 | - | TRBV7-9 | CASSFRASGRSRGGNEQFF | TGTGCCAGCAGCTTCCGCGCTAGCGGGAGGTCTCGGGGTGGTAATGAGCAGTTCTTC
TRBD2 | TRBJ2-5 | few | TRBV7-2 | CASSLPAGGGTQYF | TGTGCCAGCAGCTTACCCGCGGGGGGAGGGACCCAGTACTTC
TRBD2 | TRBJ2-1 | - | TRBV11-2 | CASSSPTSGGTNNEQFF | TGTGCCAGCAGCTCGCCGACTAGCGGGGGAACTAACAATGAGCAGTTCTTC
TRBD2 | TRBJ2-1 | - | TRBV30 | CAWTSGNGEQFF | TGTGCCTGGACTAGCGGGAACGGTGAGCAGTTCTTC
- | TRBJ2-1 | - | TRBV7-2 | CASSLQMGGEEQFF | TGTGCCAGCAGCCTCCAAATGGGGGGCGAAGAGCAGTTCTTC
- | TRBJ1-4 | - | TRBV28 | CASSFRGTNEKLFF | TGTGCCAGCAGTTTCCGGGGGACTAATGAAAAACTGTTTTTT
- | TRBJ2-3 | - | TRBV5-4 | CASSLESGKSTDTQYF | TGTGCCAGCAGCTTGGAGAGCGGCAAAAGCACAGATACGCAGTATTTT
- | TRBJ2-6 | - | TRBV2 | CASSEGGIGANVLTF | TGTGCCAGCAGTGAAGGGGGCATTGGGGCCAACGTCCTGACTTTC
- | TRBJ1-2 | - | TRBV10-3 | CAISESPPAIYGYTF | TGTGCCATCAGTGAGTCGCCTCCGGCTATCTATGGCTACACCTTC
TRBD1 | TRBJ1-4 | - | TRBV6-1 | CASRVTGLNEKLFF | TGTGCCAGCAGGGTGACAGGGCTTAATGAAAAACTGTTTTTT
TRBD2 | TRBJ2-7 | - | TRBV5-4 | CASSTGTSGSSYEQYF | TGTGCCAGCAGCACTGGGACTAGCGGGAGCTCCTACGAGCAGTACTTC
TRBD1 | TRBJ2-7 | - | TRBV6-5 | CASRRGQAYEQYF | TGTGCCAGCAGGAGGGGACAGGCGTACGAGCAGTACTTC
- | TRBJ1-1 | - | TRBV7-2 | CASSLVPGNTEAFF | TGTGCCAGCAGCTTAGTTCCAGGAAACACTGAAGCTTTCTTT
- | TRBJ2-7 | - | TRBV5-6 | CASSLVGGQSYEQYF | TGTGCCAGCAGCTTGGTTGGAGGGCAATCCTACGAGCAGTACTTC
- | TRBJ2-4 | - | TRBV28 | CASSSGGLAKNIQYF | TGTGCCAGCAGTTCTGGGGGATTAGCCAAAAACATTCAGTACTTC
TRBD1 | TRBJ2-2 | - | TRBV30 | CAWKRGPDTGELFF | TGTGCCTGGAAGAGGGGGCCGGACACCGGGGAGCTGTTTTTT
- | TRBJ2-5 | - | TRBV27 | CASSLAGVGETQYF | TGTGCCAGCAGCCTGGCTGGGGTGGGAGAGACCCAGTACTTC
- | TRBJ2-7 | - | TRBV5-1 | CASSPEAQATYEQYF | TGCGCCAGCAGCCCAGAAGCCCAGGCCACCTACGAGCAGTACTTC
- | TRBJ2-3 | - | TRBV6-5 | CASSRGHDSPDTQYF | TGTGCCAGCAGTCGAGGACATGATTCCCCAGATACGCAGTATTTT
- | TRBJ2-5 | - | TRBV6-5 | CASSTSMRETQYF | -
- | TRBJ2-2 | - | TRBV5-4 | CAGVVSPNTGELFF | TGTGCCGGAGTGGTTTCACCCAACACCGGGGAGCTGTTTTTT
- | TRBJ2-5 | few | TRBV25-1 | CASSPPRGNQETQYF | TGTGCCAGCAGTCCCCCCAGGGGCAACCAAGAGACCCAGTACTTC
- | TRBJ2-2 | once | TRBV5-1 | CASSLVNTPQNTGELFF | TGCGCCAGCAGCTTGGTAAACACCCCGCAGAACACCGGGGAGCTGTTTTTT
- | TRBJ1-5 | - | TRBV10-3 | CAITDGRNQPQHF | TGTGCCATCACGGATGGGCGAAATCAGCCCCAGCATTTT